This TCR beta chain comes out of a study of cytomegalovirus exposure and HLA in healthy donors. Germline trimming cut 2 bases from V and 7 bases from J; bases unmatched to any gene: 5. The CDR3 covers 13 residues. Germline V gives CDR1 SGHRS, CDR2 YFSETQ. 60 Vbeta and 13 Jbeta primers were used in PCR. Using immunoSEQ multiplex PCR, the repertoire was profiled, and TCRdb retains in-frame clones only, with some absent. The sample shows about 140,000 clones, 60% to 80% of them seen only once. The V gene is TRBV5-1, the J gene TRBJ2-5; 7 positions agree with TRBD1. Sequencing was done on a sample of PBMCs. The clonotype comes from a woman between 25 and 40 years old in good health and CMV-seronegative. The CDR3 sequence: CASSFDDRATQYF. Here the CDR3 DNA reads TGCGCCAGCAGCTTCGATGACAGGGCGACCCAGTACTTC.